The sequence of this T cell receptor beta chain was determined in a study of beta chain features in type 1 diabetes. Study outcomes and limitations: Type 1 diabetes patients showed a moderate but significant shortening of TCRB CDR3s in all four CD4+ subsets.

Since all of the isolated RNA was reverse transcribed, expressed TCRB transcripts were what got sequenced. The table came from immunoSEQ multiplex PCR; TCRdb's copy has only in-frame clones and leaves some out. This table holds a few hundred thousand clones, 24% found once. This clone was seen more than once but under ten times. The target antigen is unknown. V lost 3 bases and J lost 0; bases outside the gene matches: 15. The CDR3 length is 20 residues. This TCR derives from a woman aged 25 to 39 with type 1 diabetes. Sequenced: naive CD4+ T cells from blood. The chain combines TRBV23-1 with TRBJ2-1; 9 bases are shared with TRBD2. TRBV23-1 is assigned to the ORF class and has an uncertain function. This CDR3 is CASSHKGLAPLRDSYNEQFF. The CDR3 DNA reads TGCGCCAGCAGTCATAAAGGACTAGCGCCATTAAGGGACTCCTACAATGAGCAGTTCTTC.